A single sample is the source of the 16 T cell receptor beta chains below, sequenced in a study of cytomegalovirus exposure and HLA in healthy donors. Vbeta (60) and Jbeta (13) primers were used in the PCR. Here immunoSEQ multiplex PCR was the method, and the copy in TCRdb shows in-frame clones only, minus some. The sample comprises some 180,000 clones, over 70% of which are singletons, and about 2.7% rests with the top ten. What was sequenced was PBMCs. These receptor sequences come from a male donor in good health and CMV-seronegative.

The chain carries TRBV28 and TRBJ2-1; 7 bases line up with TRBD2. The V gene end was trimmed by 2 bases and the J gene end by 5 bases; junction bases not matched to a gene: 6. Germline loops: CDR1 MDHEN, CDR2 SYDVKM. The CDR3 covers 15 residues. In DNA, the CDR3 is TGTGCCAGCAGTTTAGGCGGGAGACTGAACAATGAGCAGTTCTTC. Its translation is CASSLGGRLNNEQFF.

V gene TRBV2 combines with J gene TRBJ2-4; 11 bases map to TRBD1. With 6 bases clipped from V and 5 bases from J, the junction kept 9 bases outside the gene matches. The CDR3 runs 16 residues. Germline V gene data show CDR1 as SNHLY and CDR2 as FYNNEI. CDR3 DNA sequence: TGTGCCAGCAGCTCAGGGGGGGACAGGGGGGAAAACATTCAGTACTTC. It specifies CASSSGGDRGENIQYF.

The V gene is TRBV28, the J gene TRBJ2-3; D may be TRBD2 (5 bases). The germline V gene encodes CDR1 MDHEN and CDR2 SYDVKM. The CDR3 contains 18 residues. V lost 3 bases and J lost 0, with 19 bases in between. In nucleotides, the CDR3 is TGTGCCAGCAGTTTCACCCCTCACGGGAACGATAGCACAGATACGCAGTATTTT. Translating it yields CASSFTPHGNDSTDTQYF.

The chain employs TRBV28 and TRBJ2-7, with TRBD1 matching over 9 bases. The CDR3 covers 14 residues. J was trimmed by 0 bases and V by 7 bases; bases with no gene match: 4. CDR1 and CDR2 from the germline V gene are MDHEN and SYDVKM. CDR3 nucleotide sequence: TGTGCCAGCAAGGGACAGGGAAGCTCCTACGAGCAGTACTTC. Translated: CASKGQGSSYEQYF.

The V and J genes are TRBV19 and TRBJ1-6; tentatively, D is TRBD1 (5 bases). The length of the CDR3 is 15 residues. Germline CDR1 is LNHDA and CDR2 is SQIVND (reference sequence). Trimming left V 0 bases short and J 9 bases short, with 12 bases between. The CDR3 region is CASSIDQGSGSPLHF. The CDR3 nucleotides read TGTGCCAGTAGTATAGATCAGGGCAGTGGTTCACCCCTCCACTTT.

The chain couples TRBV7-2 to TRBJ1-5; 7 bases are shared with TRBD1. The trim removed 5 bases at V and 6 bases at J, leaving 10 bases unmatched. Germline V gene data show CDR1 as SGHTA and CDR2 as FQGNSA. The CDR3 contains 15 residues. CDR3 nucleotide sequence: TGTGCCAGCAGCGTCTTCGACAGGGTATCTCAGCCCCAGCATTTT. It encodes CASSVFDRVSQPQHF. Drawing the rest from reference TRBV7-2 and TRBJ1-5, the complete variable domain is GAGVSQSPSNKVTEKGKDVELRCDPISGHTALYWYRQSLGQGLEFLIYFQGNSAPDKSGLPSDRFSAERTGGSVSTLTIQRTQQEDSAVYLCASSVFDRVSQPQHFGDGTRLSIL.

This clone was picked up a small number of times. The chain carries TRBV30 and TRBJ2-7; D possibly corresponds to TRBD1 (6 bases). CDR3 length: 13 amino acids. The germline gives CDR1 GTSNPN, CDR2 SVGIG (reference sequence). Trimming left V 5 bases short and J 4 bases short, with 15 bases between. In DNA, the CDR3 is TGTGCCTGGGGGGGCCCTGAACGGTACGAGCAGTACTTC. This sequence encodes CAWGGPERYEQYF. The variable domain in full, with the rest retrieved from reference TRBV30 and TRBJ2-7, is SQTIHQWPATLVQPVGSPLSLECTVEGTSNPNLYWYRQAAGRGLQLLFYSVGIGQISSEVPQNLSASRPQDRQFILSSKKLLLSDSGFYLCAWGGPERYEQYFGPGTRLTVT.

In this sample, this clone turned up a few times. The chain has TRBV6-5 and TRBJ1-3, with D perhaps TRBD1 (5 bases). The CDR3 covers 11 residues. V was cut by 8 bases and J by 8 bases, with 10 bases left in between. Germline CDR1 MNHEY, CDR2 SVGAGI. The CDR3 protein is CASGRGDTIYF. The DNA for the CDR3 is TGTGCCAGCGGGCGGGGGGACACCATATATTTT.

Notes on this clone: The sample contains more than one DNA sequence encoding this CDR3. Written as DNA, the CDR3 is TGCGCCAGCAGCTTCGGTGAGACCCAGTACTTC. It specifies CASSFGETQYF. The chain joins TRBV5-1 to TRBJ2-5, with D hard to call. V lost 2 bases to trimming and J lost 5 bases, with 4 bases between them. There are 11 residues in the CDR3. In germline, CDR1 is SGHRS, CDR2 YFSETQ.

The V call is TRBV28, the J call TRBJ1-6; D uncertain. V dropped 7 bases and J dropped 13 bases, with 14 bases sitting between them. Germline loops: CDR1 MDHEN, CDR2 SYDVKM. This CDR3 is 12 amino acids long. As DNA, the CDR3 is TGTGCCAGCAATTTCGCACTCAACCCCCTCCACTTT. This translates into CASNFALNPLHF.

The chain links TRBV6-1 to TRBJ1-5, with TRBD1 matching over 8 bases. CDR1 is MNHNS, CDR2 SASEGT, per germline. CDR3 length equals 16 residues. V was clipped by 0 bases and J by 6 bases; unmatched bases: 7. Written as DNA, the CDR3 is TGTGCCAGCAGTGAAGCGGGGGCAGGGGGCAGTCAGCCCCAGCATTTT. Its protein is CASSEAGAGGSQPQHF.

V usage is TRBV28 and J usage is TRBJ2-1, with TRBD1 matching 7 bases. The CDR3 is 15 residues long. Germline-derived CDR1 and CDR2 are MDHEN and SYDVKM. The trim removed 5 bases at V and 7 bases at J, leaving 11 bases unmatched. The CDR3 nucleotides read TGTGCCAGCAGTCCCGGGACAGCCAGTAAGAATGAGCAGTTCTTC. This encodes CASSPGTASKNEQFF. The full variable domain, completed using reference TRBV28 and TRBJ2-1, is DVKVTQSSRYLVKRTGEKVFLECVQDMDHENMFWYRQDPGLGLRLIYFSYDVKMKEKGDIPEGYSVSREKKERFSLILESASTNQTSMYLCASSPGTASKNEQFFGPGTRLTVL.

This clone was counted a few times. The V and J genes are TRBV13 and TRBJ1-1; 7 bases line up with TRBD1. J gave up 4 bases and V 6 bases, and 8 bases lay outside the gene matches. The CDR3 contains 14 residues. Looked up from germline, CDR1 is PRHDT and CDR2 is FYEKMQ (reference sequence). The CDR3 loop is CASRQGKLVTEAFF. The CDR3 DNA sequence: TGTGCCAGCAGACAGGGGAAATTAGTCACTGAAGCTTTCTTT.

This clone was recorded a few times. The chain combines TRBV6-1 with TRBJ1-5; perhaps TRBD1 as D (5 bases). Deletions cut 2 bases from V and 4 bases from J, with 18 bases between. The germline CDR1 and CDR2 sequences are MNHNS and SASEGT. CDR3 length: 17 amino acids. CDR3 sequence reads: CASSESKGQGPNQPQHF. The DNA for the CDR3 is TGTGCCAGCAGTGAATCGAAGGGGCAGGGCCCAAATCAGCCCCAGCATTTT.

The rearrangement uses TRBV10-3 and TRBJ1-6, with 9 bases fitting TRBD1. CDR1 and CDR2 (germline): ENHRY, SYGVKD. V dropped 2 bases and J dropped 8; count of bases not matched to a gene: 7. The CDR3 is 16 residues long. The CDR3 nucleotides are TGTGCCATCAGTGAGAAGGGACAGGGAAAGGATTCACCCCTCCACTTT. It translates to CAISEKGQGKDSPLHF.

This chain joins TRBV6-5 and TRBJ2-4, with D possibly TRBD1 on 5 matching bases. CDR1 and CDR2 (germline): MNHEY, SVGAGI. The CDR3 consists of 14 residues. Trimming took 2 bases from V and 7 from J, leaving 12 bases between them. CDR3 coding DNA: TGTGCCAGCAGTTACCTTTCGGACAAGAACATTCAGTACTTC. It is translated as CASSYLSDKNIQYF.